The 27 T cell receptor beta chains reported below all come from one sample, sequenced in a study of PD-1 blockade in classical Hodgkin lymphoma. Some clones are missing from TCRdb's copy, which holds only in-frame ones; the method was immunoSEQ multiplex PCR. The sample lists some 30,000 clones; around 81% were seen once. Time point in this sample: cycle 4 day 1 (C4D1), after less than 7 weeks of nivolumab. Each patient experienced a relapse that followed autologous stem cell transplantation, and brentuximab vedotin exposure varied. Specimen: peripheral blood mononuclear cells (PBMCs), collected before the fourth cycle of nivolumab. The receptors originated from a human donor with classical Hodgkin lymphoma.

The J gene is TRBJ2-2, the V gene TRBV18; 8 bases align to TRBD1. Germline trimming cut 2 bases from V and 4 bases from J; bases unmatched to any gene: 6. CDR1 KGHSH and CDR2 LQKENI come from the germline V gene. The CDR3 extends over 16 amino acids. The DNA of the CDR3 is TGTGCCAGCTCACCAAAGGTTGGACAGGGCACCGGGGAGCTGTTTTTT. This codes for CASSPKVGQGTGELFF. Full variable domain (rest looked up from reference TRBV18 and TRBJ2-2): NAGVMQNPRHLVRRRGQEARLRCSPMKGHSHVYWYRQLPEEGLKFMVYLQKENIIDESGMPKERFSAEFPKEGPSILRIQQVVRGDSAAYFCASSPKVGQGTGELFFGEGSRLTVL.

The chain is built from TRBV5-1 and TRBJ2-7; 8 bases are a match to TRBD1. The CDR3 is made up of 14 amino acids. Germline-derived CDR1 and CDR2 are SGHRS and YFSETQ. Trimming removed 0 bases from V and 5 bases from J; junction bases left unmatched: 4. The CDR3 nucleotides are TGCGCCAGCAGCTTGGGACAGGGGTTCGACGAGCAGTACTTC. It encodes CASSLGQGFDEQYF.

The chain uses TRBV7-9 and TRBJ2-3; 8 bases fit TRBD1. The germline gives CDR1 SEHNR, CDR2 FQNEAQ (reference sequence). Trimming cost V 3 bases and J 1 base; bases outside gene matches: 6. This CDR3 has 16 residues. The CDR3 loop is CASSFGQGKGTDTQYF. In DNA form, the CDR3 reads TGTGCCAGCAGCTTTGGACAGGGCAAGGGCACAGATACGCAGTATTTT. The complete variable domain, with remaining parts taken from reference TRBV7-9 and TRBJ2-3, reads DTGVSQNPRHKITKRGQNVTFRCDPISEHNRLYWYRQTLGQGPEFLTYFQNEAQLEKSRLLSDRFSAERPKGSFSTLEIQRTEQGDSAMYLCASSFGQGKGTDTQYFGPGTRLTVL.

The CDR3, as DNA: TGTGCCAGCAGCGCCGGGACAGCCATGAACACTGAAGCTTTCTTT. The encoded protein is CASSAGTAMNTEAFF. This rearrangement joins TRBV5-4 to TRBJ1-1; the match to TRBD1 covers 7 bases. Trimming removed 4 bases from V and 0 bases from J; junction bases left unmatched: 6. CDR1 SGHNT and CDR2 YYREEE come from the germline V gene (reference sequence). The CDR3 sequence is 15 residues long.

The chain carries TRBV5-4 and TRBJ2-3; D gene unclear. V was clipped by 3 bases and J by 0 bases, with 20 bases between them. Germline V gene sequence: CDR1 SGHNT, CDR2 YYREEE (reference sequence). The CDR3 sequence is 18 residues long. As DNA, the CDR3 is TGTGCCAGCAGCTCCCAGCCCGGAAACTCCAAAAGCACAGATACGCAGTATTTT. Translating gives CASSSQPGNSKSTDTQYF.

This clone has only one observation. This chain connects TRBV5-1 to TRBJ1-5, with 12 bases lining up with TRBD1. CDR1 and CDR2 (germline): SGHRS, YFSETQ. V shed 3 bases, J shed 4 bases, and the junction held 2 bases outside the gene matches. The CDR3 is made up of 15 amino acids. CDR3 sequence reads: CASSSGQGANQPQHF. CDR3 nucleotide sequence: TGCGCCAGCAGCTCGGGACAGGGGGCGAATCAGCCCCAGCATTTT.

This clone was picked up a small number of times. The chain joins TRBV28 to TRBJ1-2; D is ambiguous. From germline, CDR1 is MDHEN and CDR2 SYDVKM. CDR3 length: 14 amino acids. V was pared by 2 bases and J by 0 bases, with 7 bases between. Here the CDR3 DNA reads TGTGCCAGCAGTTTAACTCTAGCTAACTATGGCTACACCTTC. Encoded protein: CASSLTLANYGYTF.

This chain joins TRBV5-4 and TRBJ1-2, with 10 bases fitting TRBD1. V shed 0 bases and J 2 bases; nucleotides not matched to a gene: 10. This CDR3 has 18 amino acids. Germline V CDR1 and CDR2: SGHNT, YYREEE (reference sequence). CDR3: CASSLVKSGQGLNYGYTF. The CDR3 region has the DNA TGTGCCAGCAGCTTGGTTAAATCGGGACAGGGGTTAAACTATGGCTACACCTTC.

The gene calls are TRBV4-2 and TRBJ1-2, with 7 bases lining up with TRBD1. Germline trimming cut 2 bases from V and 6 bases from J; bases unmatched to any gene: 9. This CDR3 comprises 15 residues. Germline V lookup: CDR1 LGHNA, CDR2 YNFKEQ. DNA for the CDR3: TGTGCCAGCAGCCAATTAAGACAGGGTACGGATGGCTACACCTTC. This codes for CASSQLRQGTDGYTF.

This chain joins TRBV10-3 and TRBJ1-1, with 10 positions matching TRBD1. The CDR3 length is 14 residues. The germline V gene encodes CDR1 ENHRY and CDR2 SYGVKD. V trimming: 5 bases; J trimming: 1 base; junction bases outside the gene matches: 1. CDR3 sequence: CAISRDRGNTEAFF. DNA for the CDR3: TGTGCCATCAGTCGGGACAGGGGGAACACTGAAGCTTTCTTT.

The V and J genes are TRBV6-5 and TRBJ1-1; no clear D. This CDR3 region has 15 residues. Germline-derived CDR1 and CDR2 are MNHEY and SVGAGI. With 2 bases removed from V and 3 bases from J, the gap between germline ends came to 13 bases. CDR3 nucleotides: TGTGCCAGCAGTTACCTAGTAAAAAAGGACACTGAAGCTTTCTTT. Translating it yields CASSYLVKKDTEAFF.

The genes are TRBV7-2 and TRBJ2-4, with D uncertain. The V end was cut by 1 base, the J end by 6 bases, with 10 bases between. The germline gives CDR1 SGHTA, CDR2 FQGNSA. The CDR3 has 14 amino acids. CDR3 nucleotide sequence: TGTGCCAGCAGCTTAGGGCAGAAAGCAAACATTCAGTACTTC. Encoded protein: CASSLGQKANIQYF.

The genes are TRBV5-1 and TRBJ1-2; 7 nucleotides align to TRBD1. Germline V lookup: CDR1 SGHRS, CDR2 YFSETQ. V was pared by 3 bases and J by 8 bases, with 4 bases of the junction left unmatched. The CDR3 extends over 12 amino acids. The CDR3 loop is CASSWDRGGYTF. The CDR3 DNA reads as TGCGCCAGCAGCTGGGACAGAGGCGGCTACACCTTC.

This clone turned up a few times. The rearrangement joins TRBV6-5 to TRBJ2-1; 8 positions match TRBD1. The germline CDR1 and CDR2 sequences are MNHEY and SVGAGI. This CDR3 is 15 amino acids long. With 2 bases clipped from V and 4 bases from J, the junction kept 4 bases outside the gene matches. The CDR3, as DNA: TGTGCCAGCAGTTACGGGCAGGGGGCTTACAATGAGCAGTTCTTC. Translating gives CASSYGQGAYNEQFF.

The V and J genes are TRBV6-6 and TRBJ1-2; D call uncertain. Trimming removed 6 bases from V and 7 bases from J, with 18 bases in between. The germline gives CDR1 MNHNY, CDR2 SVGAGI (reference sequence). This CDR3 is 14 amino acids long. The CDR3 reads CASRTGRVGFGYTF. The CDR3 nucleotides are TGTGCCAGCAGGACGGGGAGGGTAGGCTTTGGCTACACCTTC.

The genes are TRBV30 and TRBJ2-7; 14 bases agree with TRBD2. The CDR3 totals 13 residues. Germline CDR1 reads GTSNPN; CDR2 reads SVGIG (reference sequence). The V and J ends lost 4 bases and 5 bases, in that order; junction bases with no gene match: 1. DNA for the CDR3: TGTGCCTGGAAGGGACTAGCGGGGGACGAGCAGTACGTC. This translates into CAWKGLAGDEQYV.

This chain uses TRBV7-9 with TRBJ1-5; D uncertain. Germline CDR1 and CDR2: SEHNR and FQNEAQ (reference sequence). Trimming shortened V by 1 base and J by 8 bases, and 6 bases separated the two germline ends. The CDR3 spans 12 residues. CDR3 sequence reads: CASSLGFEPQHF. CDR3 in DNA: TGTGCCAGCAGCTTAGGTTTTGAGCCCCAGCATTTT.

The chain combines TRBV4-2 with TRBJ1-2; D uncertain. V lost 0 bases and J lost 0, with 5 bases in between. CDR1 is LGHNA and CDR2 is YNFKEQ in the germline V gene. CDR3 length: 14 amino acids. DNA for the CDR3: TGTGCCAGCAGCCAAGACGCATCTAACTATGGCTACACCTTC. Residues: CASSQDASNYGYTF.

The sample holds a few counts of this clone. The V and J genes are TRBV5-1 and TRBJ2-7, with D tentatively TRBD2 (5 bases). Germline V CDR1 and CDR2: SGHRS, YFSETQ. Trimming removed 0 bases from V and 6 bases from J, with 13 bases in between. The CDR3 runs to 14 residues. The CDR3: CASSLGTSSGEQYV. Written as DNA, the CDR3 is TGCGCCAGCAGCTTGGGGACTTCATCGGGCGAGCAGTACGTC.

CDR3 coding DNA: TGTGCCAGCAGGAGGGGTAGCAATCAGCCCCAGCATTTT. This translates into CASRRGSNQPQHF. The gene calls are TRBV6-5 and TRBJ1-5; weak D call: TRBD1 (5 bases). This CDR3 is built from 13 residues. Trimming took off 6 bases at V and 0 bases at J, with 6 bases between the two ends. The germline gives CDR1 MNHEY, CDR2 SVGAGI.

The chain joins TRBV19 to TRBJ1-4; D gene unclear. The V and J ends lost 0 bases and 6 bases respectively, with 5 bases between them. Germline lookup yields CDR1 LNHDA and CDR2 SQIVND (reference sequence). The CDR3 runs 13 residues. CDR3 protein: CASSIDRHEKLFF. CDR3 DNA sequence: TGTGCCAGTAGTATAGATAGACATGAAAAACTGTTTTTT.

The chain has TRBV4-3 and TRBJ1-2, with D unclear. In germline, CDR1 is LGHNA, CDR2 YSLEER. V shed 0 bases and J shed 4 bases, with 9 bases lying between them. The CDR3 has 14 amino acids. DNA for the CDR3: TGCGCCAGCAGCCAAGATGCGACAAGCTATGGCTACACCTTC. Translating it yields CASSQDATSYGYTF.

The CDR3 spells CASSLRDRGEYGYTF. The CDR3 nucleotides read TGTGCCAGCAGCCTCCGGGACAGGGGGGAGTATGGCTACACCTTC. The chain has TRBV7-6 and TRBJ1-2, with 11 nucleotides matching TRBD1. CDR1 and CDR2 from the germline V gene are SGHVS and FNYEAQ. The V and J ends lost 5 bases and 5 bases, in that order; junction bases with no gene match: 7. This CDR3 region has 15 residues.

This rearrangement joins TRBV7-2 to TRBJ2-2; tentative D call: TRBD1 (6 bases). V was cut by 1 base and J by 0 bases, with 9 bases left in between. The CDR3 is 16 residues long. Germline values: CDR1 SGHTA, CDR2 FQGNSA. The CDR3 region has the DNA TGTGCCAGCAGCTTAGAGAGGACAGCGAACACCGGGGAGCTGTTTTTT. It is translated as CASSLERTANTGELFF.

V is TRBV5-1 and J is TRBJ2-2; D not certain. Trimming took off 0 bases at V and 4 bases at J, with 10 bases between the two ends. The CDR3 is 15 amino acids. Germline V CDR1 and CDR2: SGHRS, YFSETQ. CDR3 nucleotides: TGCGCCAGCAGCTTGGGGGCCCGTAGCACCGGGGAGCTGTTTTTT. It specifies CASSLGARSTGELFF.

The chain uses TRBV23-1 and TRBJ2-7, with 9 bases aligning to TRBD1. TRBV23-1 is an open reading frame whose function is uncertain. V shed 8 bases and J 2 bases; nucleotides not matched to a gene: 7. The CDR3 contains 14 residues. The CDR3 is CASSRGTGTYEQYF. CDR3 nucleotides: TGCGCCAGCTCCCGGGGGACAGGGACCTACGAGCAGTACTTC.

This chain joins TRBV20-1 and TRBJ2-7, with D possibly TRBD2 on 6 matching bases. In germline, CDR1 is DFQATT, CDR2 SNEGSKA (reference sequence). The CDR3 loop spans 11 amino acids. The CDR3 reads CTGTREYEQYF. The CDR3 region has the DNA TGCACCGGGACTCGCGAGTACGAGCAGTACTTC.